This T cell receptor (beta chain) derives from a study of shared clonotypes between healthy human individuals. About the research overall: The donor group consisted of two women and three men, aged 18 to 49.

Worth noting for this clone: This sample also contains other DNA sequences that code for the same CDR3.

Naive CD8 isolation took CD45RO-negative cells positively selected for CCR7 and excluded terminally differentiated effector memory CD45RA+ cells. The CDR3 covers 14 residues. With 5 bases removed from V and 2 bases from J, the gap between germline ends came to 10 bases. The germline V gene encodes CDR1 SEHNR and CDR2 FQNEAQ (reference sequence). Using immunoSEQ multiplex PCR, the repertoire was profiled, and TCRdb retains in-frame clones only, with some absent. Here the sample spans under 2,000,000 clones, approximately 95% being singletons. This sequence joins TRBV7-9 and TRBJ1-5, with D possibly TRBD1 on 6 matching bases. This TCR derives from a man aged 18 to 29 in good health. Sequencing was performed on naive CD8+ T cells sorted from blood. CDR3 bases: TGTGCCAGCAGCCTTTCAGGGGGCAATCAGCCCCAGCATTTT. Encoded protein: CASSLSGGNQPQHF.